This TCR beta chain was profiled in a study of immune evolution from preneoplasia to lung adenocarcinoma. The germline V gene encodes CDR1 SGHVS and CDR2 FQNEAQ. Unmatched junction bases numbered 5, after V lost 4 bases and J lost 3 bases. The CDR3 has 16 residues. On this clone itself: Antigen unknown.

Here immunoSEQ multiplex PCR was the method, and the copy in TCRdb shows in-frame clones only, minus some. The table lists over 10,000 clones, approximately 81% of them singletons. Resections took place in Japan or China from the mid-2010s to the late 2010s. Premalignant or tumor cells were enriched by macro-dissection after pathologic assessment. Points from the study as a whole: Normal lung had highest clonality; later lesions appeared denser, more diverse. Top clone share appeared to fall from AAH through AIS, MIA, adenocarcinoma.

The source material was FFPE tissue from an adenomatous hyperplasia lung lesion. Subset denoted: atypical adenomatous hyperplasia (AAH), lung preneoplasia. The rearrangement joins TRBV7-8 to TRBJ2-2; 10 bases line up with TRBD1. This clonotype was sampled from a person between 45 and 75 years old with lung adenocarcinoma. The CDR3 coding sequence is TGTGCCAGCAGCTCAGGGACAGGGGTAGACACCGGGGAGCTGTTTTTT. Translating gives CASSSGTGVDTGELFF. The whole variable domain, remainder taken from reference TRBV7-8 and TRBJ2-2, is GAGVSQSPRYKVAKRGQDVALRCDPISGHVSLFWYQQALGQGPEFLTYFQNEAQLDKSGLPSDRFFAERPEGSVSTLKIQRTQQEDSAVYLCASSSGTGVDTGELFFGEGSRLTVL.